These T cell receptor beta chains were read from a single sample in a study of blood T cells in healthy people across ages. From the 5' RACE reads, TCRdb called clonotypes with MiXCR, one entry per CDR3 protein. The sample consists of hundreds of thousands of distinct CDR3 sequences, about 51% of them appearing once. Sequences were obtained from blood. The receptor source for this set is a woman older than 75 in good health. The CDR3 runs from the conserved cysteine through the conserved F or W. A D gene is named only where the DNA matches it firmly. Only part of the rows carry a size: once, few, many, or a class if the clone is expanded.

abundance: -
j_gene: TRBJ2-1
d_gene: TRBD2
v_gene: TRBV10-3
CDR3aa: CAIKDGRDHNEQFF
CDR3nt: TGTGCCATCAAAGACGGGAGGGACCACAATGAGCAGTTCTTC

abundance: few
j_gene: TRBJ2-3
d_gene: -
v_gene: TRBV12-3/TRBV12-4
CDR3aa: CASSLLELATDTQYF
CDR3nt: TGTGCCAGCAGTTTGTTGGAACTCGCCACAGATACGCAGTATTTT

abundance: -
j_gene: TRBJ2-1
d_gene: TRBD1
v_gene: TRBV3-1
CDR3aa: CASSQDLDRVYNEQFF
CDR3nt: TGTGCCAGCAGCCAAGATCTGGACAGGGTCTACAATGAGCAGTTCTTC

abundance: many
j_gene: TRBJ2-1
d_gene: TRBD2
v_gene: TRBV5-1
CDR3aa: CASSENTGLARNEQFF
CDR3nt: TGCGCCAGCAGCGAGAACACTGGACTAGCTCGCAATGAGCAGTTCTTC

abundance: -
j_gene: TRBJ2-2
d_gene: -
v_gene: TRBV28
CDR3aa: CASVRDGSTGELFF
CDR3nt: TGTGCCAGCGTACGGGACGGAAGCACCGGGGAGCTGTTTTTT

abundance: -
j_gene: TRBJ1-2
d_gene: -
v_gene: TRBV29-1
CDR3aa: CSLQQGMDGYTF
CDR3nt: TGCAGTCTTCAACAGGGTATGGATGGCTACACCTTC

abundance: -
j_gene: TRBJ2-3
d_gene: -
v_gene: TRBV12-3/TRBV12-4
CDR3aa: CASSLRRGGTKRTADTQYF
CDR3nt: TGTGCCAGCAGTTTAAGGAGGGGGGGAACAAAAAGGACCGCAGATACGCAGTATTTT

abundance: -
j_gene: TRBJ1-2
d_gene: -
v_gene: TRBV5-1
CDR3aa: CASSLGHGMTLTAGGYTF
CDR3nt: TGCGCCAGCAGCTTGGGCCACGGGATGACCCTAACTGCGGGTGGCTACACCTTC

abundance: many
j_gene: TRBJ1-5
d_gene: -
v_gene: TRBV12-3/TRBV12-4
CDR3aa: CASSYGGGARWHF
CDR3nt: TGTGCCAGCAGTTACGGTGGAGGAGCACGCTGGCATTTT

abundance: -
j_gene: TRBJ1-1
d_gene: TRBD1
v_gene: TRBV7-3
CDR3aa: CASSLKGQGRDGAFF
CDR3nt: TGTGCCAGCAGCTTAAAGGGACAGGGTCGAGATGGAGCTTTCTTT

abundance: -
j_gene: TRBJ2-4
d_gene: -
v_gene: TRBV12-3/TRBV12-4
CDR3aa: CASTPGGLAKNIQYF
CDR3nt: TGTGCCAGCACCCCGGGGGGCTTAGCCAAAAACATTCAGTACTTC

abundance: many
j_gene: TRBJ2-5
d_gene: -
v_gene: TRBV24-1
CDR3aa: CATSDPGVRETQYF
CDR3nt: TGTGCCACCAGTGACCCAGGGGTCCGAGAGACCCAGTACTTC

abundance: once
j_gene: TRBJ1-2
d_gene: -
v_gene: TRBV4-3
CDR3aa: CASSQADGNGYSF
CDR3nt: TGCGCCAGCAGCCAAGCCGACGGGAATGGCTACAGCTTC

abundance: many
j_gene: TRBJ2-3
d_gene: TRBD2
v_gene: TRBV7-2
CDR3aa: CASSRSKSGGARDTQYF
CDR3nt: TGTGCCAGCAGCCGTTCTAAGAGCGGGGGGGCCAGAGATACGCAGTATTTT

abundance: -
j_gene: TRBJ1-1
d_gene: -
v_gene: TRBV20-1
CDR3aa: CSARRDTPEAFF
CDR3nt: TGCAGTGCTAGAAGGGACACTCCTGAAGCTTTCTTT

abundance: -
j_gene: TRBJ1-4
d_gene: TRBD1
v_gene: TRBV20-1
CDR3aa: CSAEKTGAEKLFF
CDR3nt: TGCAGTGCCGAGAAGACAGGGGCCGAAAAACTGTTTTTT

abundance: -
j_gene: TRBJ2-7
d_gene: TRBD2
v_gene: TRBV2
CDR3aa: CASSGAGGIYEQYF
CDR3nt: TGTGCCAGCAGTGGGGCGGGAGGGATCTACGAGCAGTACTTC

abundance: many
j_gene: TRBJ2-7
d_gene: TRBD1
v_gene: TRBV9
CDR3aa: CASSVGSDRVSEQYF
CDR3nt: TGTGCCAGCAGCGTAGGGTCCGACAGGGTGAGCGAGCAGTACTTC

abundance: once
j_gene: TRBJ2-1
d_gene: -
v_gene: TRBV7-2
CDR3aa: CASSPDQINEQFF
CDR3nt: TGTGCCAGCAGTCCGGACCAGATCAATGAGCAGTTCTTC

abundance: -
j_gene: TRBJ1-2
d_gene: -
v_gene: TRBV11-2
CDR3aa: CASSSQGDGFYYGYTF
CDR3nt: TGTGCCAGCAGCTCACAGGGAGACGGTTTTTATTATGGCTACACCTTC

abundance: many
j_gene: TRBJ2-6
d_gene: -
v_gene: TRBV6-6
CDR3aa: CASILTVGSGANVLTF
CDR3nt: TGTGCCAGCATCCTAACCGTCGGCTCTGGGGCCAACGTCCTGACTTTC

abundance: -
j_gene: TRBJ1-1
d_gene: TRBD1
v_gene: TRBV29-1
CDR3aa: CSAGQFLNTEAFF
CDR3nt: TGCAGCGCGGGACAGTTCTTGAACACTGAAGCTTTCTTT

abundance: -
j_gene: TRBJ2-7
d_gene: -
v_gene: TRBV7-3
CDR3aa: CAGSVKGSGEQYF
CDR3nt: TGTGCCGGCAGCGTAAAGGGAAGCGGCGAGCAGTACTTC

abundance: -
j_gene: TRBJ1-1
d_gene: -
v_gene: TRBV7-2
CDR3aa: CASRGNGGGNTEAFF
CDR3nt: TGTGCCAGCAGAGGAAACGGGGGGGGGAACACTGAAGCTTTCTTT

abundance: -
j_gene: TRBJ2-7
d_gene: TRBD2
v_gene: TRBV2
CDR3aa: CASKAPREGGLEQYF
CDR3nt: TGTGCCAGCAAAGCCCCAAGGGAGGGAGGACTCGAGCAGTACTTC

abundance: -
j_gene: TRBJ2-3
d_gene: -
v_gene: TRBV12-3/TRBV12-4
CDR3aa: CASSLEQPTDTQYF
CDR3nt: TGTGCCAGCAGTTTAGAACAGCCCACAGATACGCAGTATTTT

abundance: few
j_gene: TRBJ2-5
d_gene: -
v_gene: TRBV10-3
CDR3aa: CAISEWRETQYF
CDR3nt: TGTGCCATCAGTGAGTGGAGGGAGACCCAGTACTTC

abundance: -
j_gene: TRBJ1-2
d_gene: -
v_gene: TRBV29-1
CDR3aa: CSVEETGGGSYGYTF
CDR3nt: TGCAGCGTTGAAGAGACCGGGGGGGGTAGCTATGGCTACACCTTC

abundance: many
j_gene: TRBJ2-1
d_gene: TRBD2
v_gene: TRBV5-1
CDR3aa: CASRLQTGTRDEQFF
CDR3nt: TGCGCCAGCAGACTCCAGACGGGGACTAGGGATGAGCAGTTCTTC

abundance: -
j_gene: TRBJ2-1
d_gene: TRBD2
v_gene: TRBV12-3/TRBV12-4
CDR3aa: CASRPPGTSINEQFF
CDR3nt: TGTGCCAGCAGACCGCCCGGGACTAGCATCAATGAGCAGTTCTTC

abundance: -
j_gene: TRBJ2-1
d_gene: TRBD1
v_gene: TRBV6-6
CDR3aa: CASSYRGQGKGYNEQFF
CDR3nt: TGTGCCAGCAGTTACCGGGGACAGGGTAAAGGGTACAATGAGCAGTTCTTC

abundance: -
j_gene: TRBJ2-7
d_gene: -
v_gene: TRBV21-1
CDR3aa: CVSSTGSYEQYF
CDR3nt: TGTGTCAGCAGTACAGGGTCCTATGAGCAGTACTTC

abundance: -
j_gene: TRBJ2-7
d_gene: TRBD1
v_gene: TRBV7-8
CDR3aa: CASSLGSRDRGYHEQYF
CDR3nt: TGTGCCAGCAGCTTAGGGAGCCGGGACAGGGGTTACCACGAGCAGTACTTC

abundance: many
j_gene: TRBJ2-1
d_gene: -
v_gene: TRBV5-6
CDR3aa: CASYELGSVDEQFF
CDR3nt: TGTGCCAGCTATGAGCTCGGAAGCGTGGATGAGCAGTTCTTC

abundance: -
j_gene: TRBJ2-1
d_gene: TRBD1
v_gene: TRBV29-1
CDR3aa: CSVDGTGSHNEQFF
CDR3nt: TGCAGCGTCGATGGGACAGGTTCCCACAATGAGCAGTTCTTC

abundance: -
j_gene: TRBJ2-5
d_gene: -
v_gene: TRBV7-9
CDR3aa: CASSRGAGETQYF
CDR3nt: TGTGCCAGCAGCCGTGGGGCTGGAGAGACCCAGTACTTC

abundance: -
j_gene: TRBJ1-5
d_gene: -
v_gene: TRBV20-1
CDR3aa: CSADQGPGQPQHF
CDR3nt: TGCAGTGCCGATCAGGGCCCGGGGCAGCCCCAGCATTTT

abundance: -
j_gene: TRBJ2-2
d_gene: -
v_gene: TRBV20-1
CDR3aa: CSAPSRDINTGELFF
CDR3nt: TGCAGTGCTCCAAGCCGGGACATCAACACCGGGGAGCTGTTTTTT

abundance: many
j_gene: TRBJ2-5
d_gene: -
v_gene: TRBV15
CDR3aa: CATSSQQVDMEQYF
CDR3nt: TGTGCCACCAGCAGCCAGCAGGTAGACATGGAGCAGTACTTC

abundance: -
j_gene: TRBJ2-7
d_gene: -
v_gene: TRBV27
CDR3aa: CASRESGHRFIDNEQYF
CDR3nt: TGTGCCAGCAGGGAGTCAGGGCATCGGTTTATCGACAATGAGCAGTACTTC

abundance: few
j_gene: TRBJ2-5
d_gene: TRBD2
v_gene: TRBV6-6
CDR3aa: CASRTGLAGETQYF
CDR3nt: TGTGCCAGCAGGACCGGACTAGCGGGGGAGACCCAGTACTTC

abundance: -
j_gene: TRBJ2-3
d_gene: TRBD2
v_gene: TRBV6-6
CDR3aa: CASRGSSGGARPDTQYF
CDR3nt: TGTGCCAGCAGGGGATCTAGCGGGGGGGCCCGACCAGATACGCAGTATTTT

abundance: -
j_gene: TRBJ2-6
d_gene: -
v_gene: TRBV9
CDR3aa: CASSPPGMSSGANVLTF
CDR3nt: TGTGCCAGCAGCCCCCCCGGAATGAGCTCTGGGGCCAACGTCCTGACTTTC

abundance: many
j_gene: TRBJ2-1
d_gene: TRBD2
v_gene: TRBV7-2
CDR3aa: CASSLGGASGYNEQFF
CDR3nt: TGTGCCAGCAGCCTCGGGGGGGCAAGCGGGTACAATGAGCAGTTCTTC

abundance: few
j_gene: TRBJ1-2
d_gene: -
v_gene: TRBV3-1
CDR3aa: CASSRTERYGYTF
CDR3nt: TGTGCCAGCAGTCGGACCGAACGCTATGGCTACACCTTC

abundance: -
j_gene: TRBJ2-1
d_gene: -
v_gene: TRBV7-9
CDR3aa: CASIRASSDLYNEQFF
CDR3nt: TGTGCCAGCATCCGAGCTTCTAGCGACCTCTACAATGAGCAGTTCTTC

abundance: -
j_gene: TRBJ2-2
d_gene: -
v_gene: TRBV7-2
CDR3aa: CASSYPPLRQQAELFF
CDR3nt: TGTGCCAGCAGCTACCCCCCCTTACGACAGCAGGCGGAGCTGTTTTTT

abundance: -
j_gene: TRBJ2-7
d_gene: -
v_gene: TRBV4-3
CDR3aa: CASSQGSGDYEQYF
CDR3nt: TGCGCCAGCAGCCAAGGGTCGGGGGACTACGAGCAGTACTTC

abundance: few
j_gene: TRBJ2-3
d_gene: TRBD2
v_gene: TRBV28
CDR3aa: CASSGSGGAGDTQYF
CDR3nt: TGTGCCAGCAGTGGTAGCGGGGGGGCTGGGGATACGCAGTATTTT

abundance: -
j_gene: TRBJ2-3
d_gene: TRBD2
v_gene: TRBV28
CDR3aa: CATFGGGGPYTDTQYF
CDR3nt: TGTGCCACCTTTGGGGGGGGAGGGCCTTACACAGATACGCAGTATTTT

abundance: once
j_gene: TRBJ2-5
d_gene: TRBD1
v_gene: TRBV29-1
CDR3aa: CSVDGQGARETQYF
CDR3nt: TGCAGCGTCGACGGACAGGGGGCGAGAGAGACCCAGTACTTC

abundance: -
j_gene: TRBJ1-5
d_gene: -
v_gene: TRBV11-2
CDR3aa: CASSLGGSGQPQHF
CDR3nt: TGTGCCAGCAGCTTAGGAGGGAGCGGACAGCCCCAGCATTTT

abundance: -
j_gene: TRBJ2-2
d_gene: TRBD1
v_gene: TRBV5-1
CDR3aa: CASSRSDRVGIGELFF
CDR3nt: TGCGCCAGCAGCCGCTCGGACAGGGTCGGTATCGGGGAGCTGTTTTTT

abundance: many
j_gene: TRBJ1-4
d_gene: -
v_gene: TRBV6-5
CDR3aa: CASSLTSTNEKLFF
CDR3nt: TGTGCCAGCAGTTTAACAAGTACTAATGAAAAACTGTTTTTT

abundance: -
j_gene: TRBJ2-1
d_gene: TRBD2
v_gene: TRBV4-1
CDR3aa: CASSGGTSGISYNEQFF
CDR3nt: TGCGCCAGCAGTGGAGGGACTAGCGGTATCTCCTACAATGAGCAGTTCTTC

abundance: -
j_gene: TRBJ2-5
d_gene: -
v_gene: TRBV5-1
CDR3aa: CASSLGRRLETQYF
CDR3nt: TGCGCCAGCAGCTTAGGTCGTAGATTGGAGACCCAGTACTTC

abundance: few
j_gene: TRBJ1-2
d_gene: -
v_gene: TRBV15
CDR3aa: CATGGANYGYTF
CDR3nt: TGTGCCACCGGCGGCGCTAACTATGGCTACACCTTC